The 14 T cell receptor beta chains below come from one sample, sequenced in a study of PD-1 blockade in classical Hodgkin lymphoma. In every patient, relapse followed autologous stem cell transplantation, while exposure to brentuximab vedotin differed. Assay used: immunoSEQ multiplex PCR; TCRdb lists only in-frame clones, some missing. This sample has about 20,000 clones, with roughly four fifths found just once. Sequencing used peripheral blood mononuclear cells (PBMCs), obtained before the second cycle of nivolumab. The receptors come from a human donor with classical Hodgkin lymphoma.

The sample holds a few counts of this clone. The chain carries TRBV27 and TRBJ2-3; no clear D gene. The CDR3 covers 15 residues. Trimming stripped 3 bases from V and 0 bases from J, with 10 bases between. Germline V gene lookup returns CDR1 MNHEY and CDR2 SMNVEV (reference sequence). The CDR3 DNA is TGTGCCAGCAGTTTCTCGCCTCGCAGCACAGATACGCAGTATTTT. Translated, it gives CASSFSPRSTDTQYF.

The chain employs TRBV6-5 and TRBJ2-5, with TRBD2 matching over 12 bases. Per germline, CDR1 MNHEY and CDR2 SVGAGI. Unmatched junction bases numbered 10, after V lost 8 bases and J lost 6 bases. The CDR3 extends over 15 amino acids. The CDR3 loop reads CASSSGRALLKTQYF. The DNA for the CDR3 is TGTGCCAGCTCTAGCGGGAGGGCCCTTTTAAAGACCCAGTACTTC.

The chain carries TRBV7-2 and TRBJ2-1; D perhaps matches TRBD2 (5 bases). Germline V gene sequence: CDR1 SGHTA, CDR2 FQGNSA. This CDR3 contains 15 residues. V gave up 1 base and J gave up 3 bases, with 10 bases separating them. DNA of the CDR3: TGTGCCAGCAGCTTAGGCAGCGGAGACTACAATGAGCAGTTCTTC. Its protein product is CASSLGSGDYNEQFF.

The chain is built from TRBV6-6 and TRBJ1-1, with D unclear. This CDR3 region has 11 residues. V gave up 5 bases and J gave up 1 base, with 2 bases separating them. In germline, CDR1 is MNHNY, CDR2 SVGAGI (reference sequence). This chain's CDR3 is CASSKNTEAFF. The DNA for the CDR3 is TGTGCCAGCAGTAAGAACACTGAAGCTTTCTTT.

The V and J genes are TRBV19 and TRBJ2-2, with D possibly called TRBD1 or TRBD2 (5 bases each). The CDR3 runs to 15 residues. V was clipped by 4 bases and J by 4 bases, with 13 bases between them. Germline V gene sequence: CDR1 LNHDA, CDR2 SQIVND (reference sequence). This CDR3 is CASSRGSRGTGELFF. The CDR3, as DNA: TGTGCCAGTAGTAGGGGGTCGAGGGGCACCGGGGAGCTGTTTTTT.

The gene calls are TRBV4-1 and TRBJ2-5, with unresolved D. Trimming pared 0 bases from V and 5 bases from J, leaving 4 bases between. CDR1 MGHRA and CDR2 YSYEKL come from the germline V gene. CDR3 length: 12 residues. Written as DNA, the CDR3 is TGCGCCAGCAGCCAAGATTTTGAGACCCAGTACTTC. Its translation: CASSQDFETQYF.

This clone turned up a few times. The rearrangement joins TRBV19 to TRBJ2-3, with TRBD2 identical over 12 bases. The CDR3 is 14 residues long. Germline V gene data show CDR1 as LNHDA and CDR2 as SQIVND (reference sequence). V shed 4 bases, J shed 8 bases, and the junction held 4 bases outside the gene matches. CDR3 region: CASSSLLAGGTQYF. The CDR3 bases are TGTGCCAGTAGTAGTTTACTAGCGGGAGGTACGCAGTATTTT.

The rearrangement uses TRBV11-2 and TRBJ2-2; D is unresolved. The V gene lost 6 bases and the J gene lost 6 bases, with 14 bases spanning the gap. The CDR3 is made up of 14 amino acids. Germline CDR1 reads SGHAT; CDR2 reads FQNNGV. The CDR3 region is CASRYNSGAGELFF. CDR3 in DNA: TGTGCCAGCAGGTACAACAGTGGCGCCGGGGAGCTGTTTTTT.

The CDR3 reads CASSKAGVPGLAGPSTDTQYF. As DNA, the CDR3 is TGTGCCAGCAGCAAAGCGGGGGTCCCGGGACTAGCGGGACCTAGCACAGATACGCAGTATTTT. V gene TRBV21-1 combines with J gene TRBJ2-3; TRBD2 is the table's D call and was not checked against the DNA. TRBV21-1 is noted as a pseudogene. The CDR3 runs 21 residues.

The gene calls are TRBV5-6 and TRBJ1-5, with D possibly TRBD1 on 5 matching bases. Germline values: CDR1 SGHDT, CDR2 YYEEEE. This CDR3 has 13 amino acids. Trimming took 4 bases from V and 6 from J, leaving 11 bases between them. The CDR3 DNA sequence: TGTGCCAGCAGCCTCGGGGGTTTTCAGCCCCAGCATTTT. Protein sequence: CASSLGGFQPQHF.

The V and J genes are TRBV19 and TRBJ1-1; no firm D call. Per the germline V gene, CDR1 is LNHDA and CDR2 is SQIVND (reference sequence). Trimming took off 7 bases at V and 0 bases at J, with 6 bases between the two ends. The CDR3 totals 12 residues. CDR3 nucleotides: TGTGCCAGTATAGGCATGAACACTGAAGCTTTCTTT. Protein product: CASIGMNTEAFF.

The J gene is TRBJ2-5, the V gene TRBV19; D is uncertain. The CDR3 extends over 14 amino acids. Germline CDR1 reads LNHDA; CDR2 reads SQIVND (reference sequence). With 4 bases removed from V and 1 base from J, the gap between germline ends came to 10 bases. Here the CDR3 reads CASSTMGPQETQYF. The CDR3 DNA sequence: TGTGCCAGTAGTACGATGGGCCCCCAAGAGACCCAGTACTTC.

The genes are TRBV10-3 and TRBJ2-7; TRBD1 matches at 10 bases. Germline CDR1 is ENHRY and CDR2 is SYGVKD. The CDR3 consists of 14 residues. Unmatched junction bases numbered 7, after V lost 4 bases and J lost 7 bases. The CDR3 spells CAISAGQGTGEQYF. Here the CDR3 DNA reads TGTGCCATCAGTGCGGGACAGGGGACGGGGGAGCAGTACTTC.

V usage is TRBV9 and J usage is TRBJ2-2, with 7 bases matching TRBD1. This CDR3 contains 15 residues. CDR1 SGDLS and CDR2 YYNGEE come from the germline V gene. Germline trimming cut 0 bases from V and 5 bases from J; bases unmatched to any gene: 4. This CDR3 reads CASSVGQGGTGELFF. Here the CDR3 DNA reads TGTGCCAGCAGCGTAGGACAGGGTGGGACCGGGGAGCTGTTTTTT.